This T cell receptor (beta chain) was documented in a study of beta chain features in type 1 diabetes. Study-wide findings and caveats: In every one of the four CD4+ subsets, TCRB CDR3s were moderately but significantly shorter in Type 1 diabetes patients.

Notes on this clone: Its antigen is undetermined.

It was via CD45RO/CCR7/CD25/CD127/CD95/CD27 that CD4+ naive, central memory, regulatory and stem cell-like memory cells were sorted. Sorting produced populations that all topped 98% purity. This CDR3 comprises 14 residues. Sequenced material consisted of expressed TCRB transcripts (all of the isolated RNA was reverse transcribed). Sequencing used immunoSEQ multiplex PCR; TCRdb keeps in-frame clones, though not all of them. The sample holds more than 550,000 clones, about 14% seen once. Material for sequencing was naive CD4+ T cells from blood. The sequence came from a man aged 18 to 30 with type 1 diabetes. The rearrangement joins TRBV5-3 to TRBJ2-1; D is tentatively TRBD1 or TRBD2 (5 bases each). TRBV5-3 is identified as an open reading frame with a role that is uncertain. The CDR3 loop reads CVPRDHPSYNEQFF. CDR3 nucleotide sequence: TGTGTACCCCGGGACCATCCTTCCTACAATGAGCAGTTCTTC.